A single TCR beta chain is shown here with its context. No antigen is known for it. This specimen comes from a study of cytomegalovirus exposure and HLA in healthy donors. Study findings and constraints: Only CMV serostatus was available as immune exposure information. Earlier analysis found most TCR beta V segments productive about 90% or about 30% of the time.

The V end was cut by 3 bases, the J end by 6 bases, with 8 bases between. Germline V gene sequence: CDR1 WSHSY, CDR2 SAAADI. This CDR3 has 12 amino acids. Both 60 Vbeta primers and 13 Jbeta primers went into the PCR. Libraries were prepared by immunoSEQ multiplex PCR; TCRdb keeps only in-frame clonotypes and omits some of them. This table holds about 180,000 clones, around 80% found once. The sequence came from a woman in her 50s in good health and CMV-seronegative. The sample taken for sequencing was PBMCs. The genes are TRBV10-2 and TRBJ1-1; no reliable D call. The CDR3 reads CASSEQRAEAFF. The DNA of the CDR3 is TGCGCCAGCAGTGAACAGAGGGCTGAAGCTTTCTTT.